This TCR beta chain was profiled in a study of naive and memory T cell subsets. The CDR3 runs to 16 residues. Germline trimming cut 5 bases from V and 4 bases from J; bases unmatched to any gene: 12. The germline gives CDR1 SGHTA, CDR2 FQGTGA. Both TRBC1 and TRBC2 were covered by a beta constant-region primer of two equimolar oligonucleotides. Nested alpha and beta constant-region primers with the SP2 primer drove four PCR rounds on ligated cDNA. TCRdb passed the UMI-ligation and nested PCR reads through MiXCR, listing each CDR3 protein once. The sample has over 90,000 distinct CDR3 sequences, 10% to 12% seen once. At least ten counts were recorded for this clonotype. The target antigen is unknown. Notes on the study in general: Naive repertoires, especially CD8, held a few larger clonotypes, possibly memory cells re-expressing CD45RA.

Sequenced: naive CD4+ T cells from blood. The TCR originated in a human donor in good health. The chain carries TRBV7-3 and TRBJ2-3, with TRBD2 matching 7 bases. CDR3 sequence reads: CASSPGLLPPSDTQYF. In nucleotides, the CDR3 is TGTGCCAGCAGCCCGGGACTACTACCCCCTTCAGATACGCAGTATTTT.